This T cell receptor (beta chain) derives from a study of PD-1 blockade in classical Hodgkin lymphoma. Study context: Nivolumab was administered to patients intravenously at 3 mg/kg every 2 weeks.

This clone has just one count. Produced via immunoSEQ multiplex PCR; TCRdb's table is partial and in-frame only. Altogether under 15,000 clones are present, around 83% being singletons, with the ten largest covering around 25%. CDR3 length equals 10 residues. Trimming cost V 4 bases and J 4 bases, with 5 bases left between them. Germline values: CDR1 SQVTM, CDR2 ANQGSEA. Every one of the patients relapsed after autologous stem cell transplantation (brentuximab vedotin exposure was variable). This clonotype was sampled from a human donor with classical Hodgkin lymphoma. V usage is TRBV29-1 and J usage is TRBJ2-7, with D hard to call. This material consisted of peripheral blood mononuclear cells (PBMCs), taken at baseline. The CDR3 loop reads CSVVGYEQYF. The CDR3 bases are TGCAGCGTTGTTGGGTACGAGCAGTACTTC.